This T cell receptor (beta chain) was captured by sequencing in a study of T cell responses to AZD1222 COVID-19 vaccine. CDR3 size: 16 residues. Germline loops: CDR1 SGHRS, CDR2 YFSETQ. The ends were cut back, 0 bases at V and 1 base at J, with 11 bases in the middle. TCRdb's table, derived via immunoSEQ multiplex PCR, lists solely in-frame clones and lacks some. This table holds tens of thousands of clones, more than 85% found once. The receptor was derived from an adult who received the AZD1222 COVID-19 vaccine. The starting material was peripheral blood, obtained 28 days after the second AZD1222 dose. The chain employs TRBV5-1 and TRBJ2-1; D may be TRBD1 (5 bases). CDR3 nucleotide sequence: TGCGCCAGCAGCTTGGCCCCAGGGAAGTCCTACAATGAGCAGTTCTTC. It specifies CASSLAPGKSYNEQFF.